This T cell receptor beta chain is drawn from a study of OX40 agonist ivuxolimab in advanced cancers. General study results and limits: More expanded clones were found, on average, in CD8+ than in CD4+ T cells.

To note about this clone: Antigen specificity is unknown.

Trimming shortened V by 0 bases and J by 4 bases, and 6 bases separated the two germline ends. CDR1 is LNHDA, CDR2 SQIVND, per germline (reference sequence). This CDR3 spans 14 amino acids. Clones were read by immunoSEQ multiplex PCR, and TCRdb kept only the in-frame ones, dropping some. The table has over 75,000 clones, 80% to 95% seen once; the top ten hold 0.95% to 1.3%. The chain carries TRBV19 and TRBJ1-4; no definite D call. The clonotype was recovered from an adult with an advanced solid tumor such as melanoma, head and neck, liver or kidney cancer. The source material was CD4+ or CD8+ T cells sorted from blood, sampled in a trial of the OX40 agonist ivuxolimab. CDR3 sequence reads: CASSIDKSNEKLFF. The CDR3, as DNA: TGTGCCAGTAGTATAGACAAAAGTAATGAAAAACTGTTTTTT.